One sample yielded the 22 T cell receptor beta chains listed below, sequenced in a study of lymphopenia after photon versus proton radiotherapy. TCRdb's table, derived via immunoSEQ multiplex PCR, lists solely in-frame clones and lacks some. This sample yields tens of thousands of clones, of which about 86% are seen a single time; about 9.4% belongs to the top ten. The source material was peripheral blood, sampled from a patient treated with proton-based radiotherapy. The receptors were sampled from a woman in her 70s with pancreatic cancer. Some clones in this sample may be carry-over from other donors' samples.

The chain uses TRBV25-1 and TRBJ1-6; maybe TRBD1 (6 bases). Germline CDR1 MGHDK, CDR2 SYGVNS. This CDR3 has 15 residues. V was pared by 2 bases and J by 9 bases, with 14 bases between. Here the CDR3 reads CASSEVGGRGSPLHF. The CDR3 nucleotides are TGTGCCAGCAGTGAAGTTGGGGGCCGCGGTTCACCCCTCCACTTT.

The rearrangement uses TRBV10-3 and TRBJ1-1; no definite D call. Trimming stripped 6 bases from V and 11 bases from J, with 13 bases between. This CDR3 has 11 amino acids. CDR1 and CDR2 from the germline V gene are ENHRY and SYGVKD. CDR3 loop: CAIRQNEQAFF. The CDR3 region has the DNA TGTGCCATCAGGCAGAACGAGCAGGCTTTCTTT.

The chain is built from TRBV2 and TRBJ2-7; D is ambiguous. The V end lost 6 bases, the J end lost 1 base, and 10 bases lay between the germline ends. Germline V lookup: CDR1 SNHLY, CDR2 FYNNEI. The CDR3 has 13 residues. The CDR3 nucleotides are TGTGCCAGCAGAGACACCTTGTCCTACGAGCAGTACTTC. This encodes CASRDTLSYEQYF.

The rearrangement joins TRBV19 to TRBJ2-5; possible D gene TRBD1, 8 bases. The V end lost 2 bases, the J end lost 1 base, and 26 bases lay between the germline ends. Germline CDR1 LNHDA, CDR2 SQIVND (reference sequence). The CDR3 contains 20 residues. The CDR3 sequence is CASSIQDRALLATSQETQYF. The CDR3 DNA sequence: TGTGCCAGTAGTATACAGGACAGGGCGTTACTAGCGACCTCCCAAGAGACCCAGTACTTC. The variable domain in full, with the rest retrieved from reference TRBV19 and TRBJ2-5, is DGGITQSPKYLFRKEGQNVTLSCEQNLNHDAMYWYRQDPGQGLRLIYYSQIVNDFQKGDIAEGYSVSREKKESFPLTVTSAQKNPTAFYLCASSIQDRALLATSQETQYFGPGTRLLVL.

The chain uses TRBV2 and TRBJ2-7; D uncertain. In germline, CDR1 is SNHLY, CDR2 FYNNEI. The CDR3 extends over 13 amino acids. The V gene lost 3 bases and the J gene lost 1 base, with 7 bases spanning the gap. Here the CDR3 reads CASSDNESYEQYF. DNA for the CDR3: TGTGCCAGCAGTGATAACGAGTCCTACGAGCAGTACTTC.

The chain couples TRBV4-2 to TRBJ2-7; either TRBD1 or TRBD2 may fit D (6 bases each). The germline gives CDR1 LGHNA, CDR2 YNFKEQ. V was trimmed by 0 bases and J by 7 bases, leaving 10 bases between them. CDR3 length: 13 residues. This CDR3 is CASSQDGGREQYF. The CDR3 DNA reads as TGTGCCAGCAGCCAAGATGGGGGGCGAGAGCAGTACTTC.

CDR3 DNA sequence: TGTGCCAGCAGGGTGGGGACCGGCGGGACAGATACGCAGTATTTT. Translating it yields CASRVGTGGTDTQYF. V usage is TRBV2 and J usage is TRBJ2-3, with D possibly called TRBD1 or TRBD2 (5 bases each). With 6 bases removed from V and 3 bases from J, the gap between germline ends came to 16 bases. The germline CDR1 and CDR2 sequences are SNHLY and FYNNEI. The CDR3 spans 15 residues.

The rearrangement links TRBV28 to TRBJ2-5; D not resolved. The CDR3 length is 14 residues. V was trimmed by 3 bases and J by 2 bases, leaving 10 bases between them. From germline, CDR1 is MDHEN and CDR2 SYDVKM. This CDR3 is CASSFTAAQETQYF. The CDR3 nucleotides are TGTGCCAGCAGTTTTACGGCGGCTCAAGAGACCCAGTACTTC.

V usage is TRBV5-1 and J usage is TRBJ1-1; 7 bases line up with TRBD1. The J segment lost 1 base and the V segment lost 1 base, leaving 4 bases of the junction unmatched. CDR1 and CDR2 (germline): SGHRS, YFSETQ. This CDR3 comprises 15 residues. The CDR3 here is CASSLRSGGNTEAFF. In DNA, the CDR3 is TGCGCCAGCAGCTTGAGGTCAGGGGGGAACACTGAAGCTTTCTTT.

This clone ranks as medium-sized. The chain recombines TRBV7-9 with TRBJ2-7; 10 bases fit TRBD2. The CDR3 covers 14 residues. V was pared by 4 bases and J by 4 bases, with 4 bases of the junction left unmatched. Germline V CDR1 and CDR2: SEHNR, FQNEAQ (reference sequence). The CDR3 spells CASSSSGSRYEQYF. The CDR3 DNA is TGTGCCAGCAGCTCTAGCGGGAGTAGGTACGAGCAGTACTTC.

The chain joins TRBV28 to TRBJ2-7; no reliable D call. V gave up 1 base and J gave up 4 bases, with 8 bases separating them. This CDR3 comprises 13 residues. The germline V gene has CDR1 MDHEN and CDR2 SYDVKM. CDR3 DNA sequence: TGTGCCAGCAGTTTATCACACCAATACGAGCAGTACTTC. It codes for CASSLSHQYEQYF.

The table lists this clone with a count of one. CDR3 loop: CASSFMNTDTQYF. CDR3 nucleotides: TGTGCCAGCAGTTTCATGAACACAGATACGCAGTATTTT. The V call is TRBV28, the J call TRBJ2-3; D call uncertain. Trimming took off 3 bases at V and 2 bases at J, with 6 bases between the two ends. This CDR3 region has 13 residues. Germline V gene data show CDR1 as MDHEN and CDR2 as SYDVKM.

The chain uses TRBV28 and TRBJ2-3; D not resolved. Trimming removed 2 bases at V and 7 bases at J, with 19 bases between. This CDR3 has 16 residues. Germline loops: CDR1 MDHEN, CDR2 SYDVKM. CDR3 region: CASSLMSPSAQNTQYF. CDR3 nucleotide sequence: TGTGCCAGCAGTTTAATGTCTCCCAGCGCTCAAAATACGCAGTATTTT.

The table lists this clone with a few counts. The chain has TRBV6-4 and TRBJ2-1; TRBD2 matches 8 bases. J was trimmed by 16 bases and V by 1 base; bases with no gene match: 9. Germline V lookup: CDR1 MRHNA, CDR2 SNTAGT. This CDR3 contains 13 residues. CDR3 in amino acids: CASSDLSAGVQFF. CDR3 coding DNA: TGTGCCAGCAGTGACTTATCAGCGGGAGTGCAATTCTTC.

This chain joins TRBV27 and TRBJ1-4, with TRBD1 matching over 9 bases. The CDR3 consists of 15 residues. Trimming at V came to 6 bases and at J to 5 bases, leaving 7 bases not matched to a gene. CDR1 is MNHEY, CDR2 SMNVEV, per germline (reference sequence). CDR3 bases: TGTGCCAGCAGGCGCGGACAGGGGTTGAATGAAAAACTGTTTTTT. Its translation is CASRRGQGLNEKLFF. The entire variable domain, with the rest obtained from reference TRBV27 and TRBJ1-4, is as follows: EAQVTQNPRYLITVTGKKLTVTCSQNMNHEYMSWYRQDPGLGLRQIYYSMNVEVTDKGDVPEGYKVSRKEKRNFPLILESPSPNQTSLYFCASRRGQGLNEKLFFGSGTQLSVL.

The chain has TRBV28 and TRBJ2-7; either TRBD1 or TRBD2 may supply D (5 bases each). Trimming took 5 bases from V and 3 from J, leaving 17 bases between them. The V gene's germline CDR1 is MDHEN and CDR2 SYDVKM. The CDR3 contains 15 residues. CDR3 sequence: CASSLSGTLLYEQYF. Here the CDR3 DNA reads TGTGCCAGCAGTCTCAGTGGGACGCTACTCTACGAGCAGTACTTC.

This clone was picked up a small number of times. V gene TRBV7-6 combines with J gene TRBJ2-7, with D tentatively TRBD1 (5 bases). Germline loops: CDR1 SGHVS, CDR2 FNYEAQ. V was clipped by 2 bases and J by 3 bases, with 8 bases between them. CDR3 size: 13 residues. The CDR3 loop reads CASSLQGNYEQYF. The CDR3 DNA is TGTGCCAGCAGCTTACAGGGAAACTACGAGCAGTACTTC.

This chain uses TRBV12-1 with TRBJ2-6; the D segment call TRBD1 is taken from the table without a DNA check. TRBV12-1 is recorded as a pseudogene. This CDR3 is built from 17 residues. CDR3 coding DNA: TGTGCCAGCAGCGAAGTATATGTACAAAGTCGGGCCAACGTCCTGACTTTC. This codes for CASSEVYVQSRANVLTF.

This chain connects TRBV4-2 to TRBJ2-3, with 13 nucleotides matching TRBD2. Unmatched junction bases numbered 8, after V lost 4 bases and J lost 1 base. Germline values: CDR1 LGHNA, CDR2 YNFKEQ. This CDR3 contains 18 residues. CDR3: CASSRGTSGNSGTDTQYF. CDR3 DNA: TGTGCCAGCAGCCGGGGGACTAGCGGGAATAGCGGCACAGATACGCAGTATTTT.

The chain uses TRBV21-1 and TRBJ2-2; the table names TRBD1, a call not compared with the DNA. TRBV21-1 is tagged as a pseudogene. The length of the CDR3 is 16 residues. The CDR3 sequence: CASSKPPDRHTGELFF. CDR3 DNA sequence: TGTGCCAGCAGCAAGCCCCCGGACAGACACACCGGGGAGCTGTTTTTT.

The chain recombines TRBV7-9 with TRBJ2-5; 11 bases fit TRBD2. The trim removed 6 bases at V and 1 base at J, leaving 4 bases unmatched. This CDR3 has 15 residues. Germline CDR1 is SEHNR and CDR2 is FQNEAQ (reference sequence). CDR3 nucleotides: TGTGCCAGCAGTCAAGGACTAGCGGGCCAAGAGACCCAGTACTTC. Translated, it gives CASSQGLAGQETQYF. Full variable domain (missing parts from reference TRBV7-9 and TRBJ2-5): DTGVSQNPRHKITKRGQNVTFRCDPISEHNRLYWYRQTLGQGPEFLTYFQNEAQLEKSRLLSDRFSAERPKGSFSTLEIQRTEQGDSAMYLCASSQGLAGQETQYFGPGTRLLVL.

V and J are TRBV28 and TRBJ1-5, with a weak D call TRBD1 (5 bases). With 7 bases removed from V and 2 bases from J, the gap between germline ends came to 12 bases. The CDR3 extends over 14 amino acids. CDR1 is MDHEN, CDR2 SYDVKM, per germline. In nucleotides, the CDR3 is TGTGCCAGCACTCCGTTGGGGGGCAATCAGCCCCAGCATTTT. It yields the protein CASTPLGGNQPQHF.